A single sample gave rise to the 18 T cell receptor beta chains below, sequenced in a study of OX40 agonist ivuxolimab in advanced cancers. Data came from immunoSEQ multiplex PCR; TCRdb stores just in-frame clones and leaves some out. Among fewer than 85,000 clones listed, 87% were seen once. The specimen comprised CD4+ or CD8+ T cells sorted from blood, sampled in a trial of the OX40 agonist ivuxolimab. Receptors originate from an adult with an advanced solid tumor such as melanoma, head and neck, liver or kidney cancer.

The chain is built from TRBV7-8 and TRBJ2-2, with TRBD2 identical over 12 bases. The CDR3 sequence is 17 residues long. The ends lost 4 bases at V and 5 bases at J; junction bases unmatched: 8. Germline CDR1 reads SGHVS; CDR2 reads FQNEAQ. CDR3 DNA sequence: TGTGCCAGCAGCTCCGCGACTAGCGGGAGTAGTACCGGGGAGCTGTTTTTT. Translating it yields CASSSATSGSSTGELFF.

The chain recombines TRBV5-5 with TRBJ1-2, with D maybe TRBD1 (5 bases). The length of the CDR3 is 14 residues. Trimming shortened V by 0 bases and J by 6 bases, and 12 bases separated the two germline ends. CDR1 is SGHKS and CDR2 is YYEKEE in the germline V gene (reference sequence). Here the CDR3 DNA reads TGTGCCAGCAGCTTGGGAGGGGCTGGGGATGGCTACACCTTC. This sequence encodes CASSLGGAGDGYTF.

This chain joins TRBV7-3 and TRBJ2-2; D may be TRBD1 or TRBD2 (5 bases each). Trimming removed 0 bases at V and 4 bases at J, with 9 bases between. The CDR3 sequence is 15 residues long. Germline-derived CDR1 and CDR2 are SGHTA and FQGTGA. For the CDR3, the DNA is TGTGCCAGCAGCTTAACGGGGGAGCCCACCGGGGAGCTGTTTTTT. This encodes CASSLTGEPTGELFF.

This rearrangement joins TRBV29-1 to TRBJ1-1; D remains unclear. The CDR3 covers 13 residues. Looked up from germline, CDR1 is SQVTM and CDR2 is ANQGSEA. V dropped 6 bases and J dropped 3 bases, with 14 bases sitting between them. The DNA for the CDR3 is TGCAGCGTAGCGGGCCTTTGGGACACTGAAGCTTTCTTT. This encodes CSVAGLWDTEAFF.

This clone was observed once. The J gene is TRBJ2-3, the V gene TRBV5-1; TRBD1 aligns across 8 bases. Trimming removed 0 bases from V and 7 bases from J; junction bases left unmatched: 13. Germline lookup yields CDR1 SGHRS and CDR2 YFSETQ. The CDR3 runs 17 residues. CDR3: CASSLAQDRAPRHTQYF. DNA for the CDR3: TGCGCCAGCAGCTTGGCGCAGGACAGGGCCCCACGTCATACGCAGTATTTT.

V is TRBV5-1 and J is TRBJ1-2; TRBD1 is a possible D gene (5 bases). Germline V gives CDR1 SGHRS, CDR2 YFSETQ. The CDR3 extends over 14 amino acids. V was trimmed by 4 bases and J by 8 bases, leaving 18 bases between them. The CDR3 loop is CASSDPGRQYGYTF. The CDR3 DNA reads TGCGCCAGCAGCGACCCAGGGCGGCAATACGGCTACACCTTC.

The chain uses TRBV5-4 and TRBJ2-2, with 10 bases lining up with TRBD2. The CDR3 covers 16 residues. The J segment lost 1 base and the V segment lost 3 bases, leaving 3 bases of the junction unmatched. Germline V gene sequence: CDR1 SGHNT, CDR2 YYREEE (reference sequence). The CDR3 region has the DNA TGTGCCAGCAGCTCAGTAGCGGGAGGGAACACCGGGGAGCTGTTTTTT. This sequence encodes CASSSVAGGNTGELFF.

The rearrangement uses TRBV7-9 and TRBJ2-1; 11 nucleotides align to TRBD2. This CDR3 has 16 residues. V lost 6 bases and J lost 5; bases outside the gene matches: 9. CDR1 is SEHNR, CDR2 FQNEAQ, per germline (reference sequence). The CDR3 is CASRPSIAGGNNEQFF. CDR3 in DNA: TGTGCCAGCAGGCCATCAATAGCGGGAGGGAACAATGAGCAGTTCTTC.

The gene calls are TRBV5-1 and TRBJ2-3; 9 nucleotides match TRBD1. The CDR3 has 14 residues. Looked up from germline, CDR1 is SGHRS and CDR2 is YFSETQ. Unmatched junction bases numbered 6, after V lost 4 bases and J lost 6 bases. The CDR3 protein is CASSTRTGADTQYF. CDR3 in DNA: TGCGCCAGCAGCACCCGGACAGGGGCGGATACGCAGTATTTT.

This clone is a singleton in its sample. V is TRBV5-1 and J is TRBJ2-2, with 7 bases fitting TRBD1. The CDR3 loop spans 17 amino acids. The V segment lost 3 bases and the J segment 4 bases; nucleotides outside the gene matches: 12. Germline lookup yields CDR1 SGHRS and CDR2 YFSETQ. The DNA for the CDR3 is TGCGCCAGCAGCTGGACCCTGAGGGGGCAAAGCACCGGGGAGCTGTTTTTT. Encoded protein: CASSWTLRGQSTGELFF.

The chain joins TRBV30 to TRBJ1-6; D remains unclear. This CDR3 spans 13 amino acids. Germline assignment: CDR1 GTSNPN and CDR2 SVGIG (reference sequence). The V end was cut by 0 bases, the J end by 9 bases, with 9 bases between. The CDR3 bases are TGTGCCTGGAGTGTTCTGGAACTTTCACCCCTCCACTTT. Amino acid sequence: CAWSVLELSPLHF.

This rearrangement joins TRBV18 to TRBJ1-4, with D unclear. The germline CDR1 and CDR2 sequences are KGHSH and LQKENI. The CDR3 length is 15 residues. Trimming left V 6 bases short and J 3 bases short, with 14 bases between. The CDR3 sequence: CASSQGRPANEKLFF. The CDR3 nucleotides are TGTGCCAGCTCTCAAGGACGGCCCGCTAATGAAAAACTGTTTTTT.

J is TRBJ1-5 and V is TRBV19, with D perhaps TRBD1 (5 bases). V dropped 9 bases and J dropped 1 base, with 7 bases sitting between them. This CDR3 region has 12 residues. Germline lookup yields CDR1 LNHDA and CDR2 SQIVND (reference sequence). CDR3 coding DNA: TGTGCCAGCCAGGGAAGCAATCAGCCCCAGCATTTT. Its protein is CASQGSNQPQHF.

The chain employs TRBV21-1 and TRBJ2-3; TRBD1, the table's D call, was not compared with the DNA. TRBV21-1 counts as a pseudogene. CDR3 length: 15 amino acids. The CDR3 loop reads CASTPWTGGTDTQYF. The CDR3 nucleotides are TGTGCCAGCACCCCTTGGACAGGGGGTACAGATACGCAGTATTTT.

This sequence joins TRBV2 and TRBJ2-2; D call uncertain. This CDR3 region has 15 residues. The germline V and J ends were trimmed by 4 bases and 2 bases, with 11 bases remaining between them. The germline V gene encodes CDR1 SNHLY and CDR2 FYNNEI. The CDR3 region is CASSGLLTNTGELFF. CDR3 DNA sequence: TGTGCCAGCAGTGGTCTGCTAACTAACACCGGGGAGCTGTTTTTT.

The V call is TRBV2, the J call TRBJ1-1; D unresolved. Germline lookup yields CDR1 SNHLY and CDR2 FYNNEI. V was shortened by 7 bases and J by 6 bases, with 6 bases between the two germline ends. The CDR3 has 10 residues. Here the CDR3 DNA reads TGTGCCAGCAAAAGGGCTGAAGCTTTCTTT. Amino acids: CASKRAEAFF.

The gene calls are TRBV5-4 and TRBJ2-1, with D tentatively TRBD1 or TRBD2 (5 bases each). The CDR3 loop spans 14 amino acids. V was pared by 2 bases and J by 9 bases, with 15 bases between. Germline lookup yields CDR1 SGHNT and CDR2 YYREEE (reference sequence). CDR3 region: CASSLYGAGTEQFF. In nucleotides, the CDR3 is TGTGCCAGCAGCTTATATGGGGCGGGCACTGAGCAGTTCTTC.

J is TRBJ1-1 and V is TRBV5-5, with TRBD1 identical over 9 bases. CDR3 size: 14 residues. Germline CDR1 reads SGHKS; CDR2 reads YYEKEE (reference sequence). Trimming removed 4 bases from V and 1 base from J; junction bases left unmatched: 2. The CDR3 reads CASSKGQGNTEAFF. Written as DNA, the CDR3 is TGTGCCAGCAGCAAGGGACAGGGGAACACTGAAGCTTTCTTT.